This T cell receptor beta chain stems from a study of T cell responses to AZD1222 COVID-19 vaccine. The wider study: Pooled together were second doses at about 4 or about 12 weeks. General study findings and limits: Nearly half of spike-specific TCRs reportedly go after variant regions that carry no mutations. Clonal diversity may have been underestimated in mostly white British donors.

Produced via immunoSEQ multiplex PCR; TCRdb's table is partial and in-frame only. The sample carries 98,000 or so clones, over 90% recorded once. With regard to this clone: Its cognate antigen is unknown.

This CDR3 region has 15 residues. The ends lost 0 bases at V and 5 bases at J; junction bases unmatched: 7. Germline assignment: CDR1 SGHRS and CDR2 YFSETQ. The clonotype originates from an adult in good health. This material consisted of peripheral blood, taken on day 0 of AZD1222 vaccination. The chain joins TRBV5-1 to TRBJ1-2; 7 nucleotides agree with TRBD1. The CDR3 loop is CASSLGQGLRYGYTF. The CDR3 nucleotides read TGCGCCAGCAGCTTGGGACAGGGTTTGCGTTATGGCTACACCTTC.